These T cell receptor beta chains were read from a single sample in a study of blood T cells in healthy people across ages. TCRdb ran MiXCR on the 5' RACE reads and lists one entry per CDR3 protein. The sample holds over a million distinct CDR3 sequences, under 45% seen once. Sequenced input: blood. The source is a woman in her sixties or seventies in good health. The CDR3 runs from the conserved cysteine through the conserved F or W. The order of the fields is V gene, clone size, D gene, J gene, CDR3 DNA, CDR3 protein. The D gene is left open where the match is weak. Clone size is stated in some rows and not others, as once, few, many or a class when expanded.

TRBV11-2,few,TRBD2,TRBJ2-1,TGTGCCAGCAGCTGGTCCGGGACTAGCGGATACAATGAGCAGTTCTTC,CASSWSGTSGYNEQFF
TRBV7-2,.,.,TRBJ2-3,TGTGCCAGCAGCCGTCCGAGGGGGCGGGAGGAAATAGACACGCAGTATTTT,CASSRPRGREEIDTQYF
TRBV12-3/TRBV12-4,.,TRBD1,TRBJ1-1,TGTGCCAGCAGCTCCGGGGACAGGACGATGAACACTGAAGCTTTCTTT,CASSSGDRTMNTEAFF
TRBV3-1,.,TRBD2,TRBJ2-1,TGTGCCAGCAGCCAAGCGGGACTAGGGCAAAGGGAGCAGTTCTTC,CASSQAGLGQREQFF
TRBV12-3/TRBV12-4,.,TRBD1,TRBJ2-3,TGTGCCAGCAGTTCCCCCCCGGGACAGGGGAGTACAGATACGCAGTATTTT,CASSSPPGQGSTDTQYF
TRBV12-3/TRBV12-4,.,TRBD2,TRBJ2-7,TGTGCCAGCAGCCAGACTAGCTTTGAGCAGTACTTC,CASSQTSFEQYF
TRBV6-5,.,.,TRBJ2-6,TGTGCCAGCAGTTACCAGGGGCAGTTAATGGCCAACGTCCTGACTTTC,CASSYQGQLMANVLTF
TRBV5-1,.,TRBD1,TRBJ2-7,TGCGCCAGCAGCTTAACCACAGGGGGGTACTACGAGCAGTACTTC,CASSLTTGGYYEQYF
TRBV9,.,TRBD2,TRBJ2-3,TGTGCCAGCAGCGTGCTAGCGGGGGTGCAGTATTTT,CASSVLAGVQYF
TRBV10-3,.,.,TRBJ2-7,TGTGCCATCAGGACTTCGGGAACCTTCTCCTACGAGCAGTACTTC,CAIRTSGTFSYEQYF
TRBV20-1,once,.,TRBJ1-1,TGCAGTGCCGAGGAGGGACCTATGAACACTGAAGCTTTCTTT,CSAEEGPMNTEAFF
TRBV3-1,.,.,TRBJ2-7,TGTGCCAGCAGCCAAATTACAGGACTCGAGCAGTACTTC,CASSQITGLEQYF
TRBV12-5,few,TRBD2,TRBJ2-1,TGTGCTAGTGGTTTGGTAATCGGGAGGGGGGACAATGAGCAGTTCTTC,CASGLVIGRGDNEQFF
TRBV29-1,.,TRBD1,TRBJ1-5,TGCAGCGTTGCAGGGGGCATCGATCAGCCCCAGCATTTT,CSVAGGIDQPQHF